The 8 T cell receptor beta chains given below trace back to one sample, sequenced in a study of blood T cell repertoires in COVID-19. Profiled with immunoSEQ multiplex PCR; TCRdb holds only in-frame clones, not every one. This table holds approximately 29,000 clones, 60% to 80% found once. The specimen sequenced was peripheral blood. All receptors derive from a boy younger than 10 with active or convalescent COVID-19.

This rearrangement joins TRBV7-3 to TRBJ1-1; D remains unclear. CDR3 size: 14 residues. Germline V CDR1 and CDR2: SGHTA, FQGTGA. Trimming cost V 2 bases and J 3 bases, with 10 bases left between them. CDR3 region: CASSLAGLDTEAFF. The CDR3 region has the DNA TGTGCCAGCAGCTTAGCGGGGTTGGACACTGAAGCTTTCTTT.

The CDR3 nucleotides read TGTGCCAGCAGCCAATGGCCAGGGGGTTTGAACACTGAAGCTTTCTTT. Encoded protein: CASSQWPGGLNTEAFF. The chain employs TRBV3-1 (or the pseudogene TRBV3-2) and TRBJ1-1, with 7 nucleotides matching TRBD1. The J segment lost 0 bases and the V segment lost 2 bases, leaving 6 bases of the junction unmatched. This CDR3 comprises 16 residues. CDR1 is LGHDT, CDR2 YNNKEL, per germline (reference sequence).

The chain combines TRBV7-2 with TRBJ1-1; maybe TRBD1 (5 bases). This CDR3 is 15 amino acids long. Germline CDR1 reads SGHTA; CDR2 reads FQGNSA. Trimming left V 3 bases short and J 1 base short, with 12 bases between. CDR3 region: CASSFRVVANTEAFF. DNA of the CDR3: TGTGCCAGCAGCTTCAGGGTGGTGGCGAACACTGAAGCTTTCTTT.

The genes are TRBV5-1 and TRBJ1-2, with D maybe TRBD1 (5 bases). In germline, CDR1 is SGHRS, CDR2 YFSETQ. V lost 0 bases to trimming and J lost 8 bases, with 14 bases between them. CDR3 size: 14 residues. CDR3 in DNA: TGCGCCAGCAGCTTGGCGTGGGGGGAAGGGGGCTACACCTTC. Its translation is CASSLAWGEGGYTF.

The chain combines TRBV25-1 with TRBJ1-1, with D possibly matching TRBD1 (6 bases). CDR1 is MGHDK and CDR2 is SYGVNS in the germline V gene. The CDR3 is 13 amino acids. V shed 8 bases and J shed 4 bases, with 14 bases lying between them. Here the CDR3 DNA reads TGTGCCAGCGGAAGGGGCAGGGGCACTGAAGCTTTCTTT. Translation gives CASGRGRGTEAFF.

This sequence joins TRBV28 and TRBJ2-1; possibly TRBD1 for D (5 bases). The CDR3 length is 15 residues. The germline V gene encodes CDR1 MDHEN and CDR2 SYDVKM. Trimming stripped 8 bases from V and 0 bases from J, with 14 bases between. The DNA of the CDR3 is TGTGCCAGCCTTGTTACAGGTAACTCCTACAATGAGCAGTTCTTC. This gives the protein CASLVTGNSYNEQFF.

This chain joins TRBV6-5 and TRBJ1-5; tentatively, D is TRBD1 (6 bases). The CDR3 totals 15 residues. V dropped 8 bases and J dropped 3 bases, with 17 bases sitting between them. Germline V gene data show CDR1 as MNHEY and CDR2 as SVGAGI. CDR3: CASQSGDKPNQPQHF. In nucleotides, the CDR3 is TGTGCCAGCCAAAGTGGGGACAAACCCAATCAGCCCCAGCATTTT.

This clone was observed a few times. The chain couples TRBV9 to TRBJ2-1; D gene uncertain. Germline V lookup: CDR1 SGDLS, CDR2 YYNGEE. The germline V and J ends were trimmed by 0 bases and 12 bases, with 16 bases remaining between them. The CDR3 has 14 amino acids. In DNA form, the CDR3 reads TGTGCCAGCAGCGTAGGAGAGACTGCCCGCTGGCAGTTCTTC. Protein: CASSVGETARWQFF.